Below are 29 T cell receptor beta chains sequenced from a single sample in a study of cytomegalovirus exposure and HLA in healthy donors. This PCR relied on a set of 60 Vbeta primers and 13 Jbeta primers. Measured with immunoSEQ multiplex PCR; TCRdb has only the in-frame clones, and not every one. The data contain approximately 59,000 clones, almost 70% of them singletons. Sample: PBMCs. The receptors derive from a man aged 40-49 years in good health and CMV-seropositive.

The chain has TRBV5-1 and TRBJ2-3; maybe TRBD1 (5 bases). Germline lookup yields CDR1 SGHRS and CDR2 YFSETQ. Trimming stripped 2 bases from V and 4 bases from J, with 11 bases between. The CDR3 extends over 14 amino acids. For the CDR3, the DNA is TGCGCCAGCAGCTTTAGGCAGGGCCCAGATACGCAGTATTTT. Its translation is CASSFRQGPDTQYF.

In its sample, this clone was seen a few times. The chain couples TRBV6-5 to TRBJ1-2; D uncertain. Looked up from germline, CDR1 is MNHEY and CDR2 is SVGAGI. CDR3 length equals 13 residues. The V and J ends lost 8 bases and 6 bases respectively, with 16 bases between them. The CDR3 is CASRYSGGHGYTF. In DNA, the CDR3 is TGTGCCAGCCGATACAGCGGAGGCCATGGCTACACCTTC.

The CDR3 loop reads CASSSNSPTAGGSSYEQYF. CDR3 nucleotide sequence: TGTGCCAGCAGCTCGAACTCCCCTACAGCGGGAGGGAGCTCCTACGAGCAGTACTTC. This chain joins TRBV7-9 and TRBJ2-7, with 10 bases aligning to TRBD2. The CDR3 has 19 residues. With V trimmed by 4 bases and J by 0 bases, 15 bases remained unmatched. Germline values: CDR1 SEHNR, CDR2 FQNEAQ (reference sequence). Full variable domain (missing parts from reference TRBV7-9 and TRBJ2-7): DTGVSQNPRHKITKRGQNVTFRCDPISEHNRLYWYRQTLGQGPEFLTYFQNEAQLEKSRLLSDRFSAERPKGSFSTLEIQRTEQGDSAMYLCASSSNSPTAGGSSYEQYFGPGTRLTVT.

This clone occurred a few times. The rearrangement links TRBV10-3 to TRBJ2-2, with TRBD2 matching over 10 bases. The germline CDR1 and CDR2 sequences are ENHRY and SYGVKD. This CDR3 region has 14 residues. With V trimmed by 10 bases and J by 5 bases, 7 bases remained unmatched. The CDR3 nucleotides are TGTGCCACCGACCAGCGGGAGGGGACCGGGGAGCTGTTTTTT. Protein product: CATDQREGTGELFF.

The sample holds a few counts of this clone. Here the CDR3 DNA reads TGCGCCAGCAGCTTACATTACGAGCAGTACTTC. Encoded protein: CASSLHYEQYF. The chain has TRBV5-1 and TRBJ2-7; the D is unclear. The V end was cut by 2 bases, the J end by 4 bases, with 4 bases between. The CDR3 extends over 11 amino acids. Germline V gene data show CDR1 as SGHRS and CDR2 as YFSETQ. Full variable domain (missing parts from reference TRBV5-1 and TRBJ2-7): KAGVTQTPRYLIKTRGQQVTLSCSPISGHRSVSWYQQTPGQGLQFLFEYFSETQRNKGNFPGRFSGRQFSNSRSEMNVSTLELGDSALYLCASSLHYEQYFGPGTRLTVT.

J is TRBJ1-5 and V is TRBV19; D possibly corresponds to TRBD1 (6 bases). Germline lookup yields CDR1 LNHDA and CDR2 SQIVND (reference sequence). This CDR3 region has 15 residues. The germline V and J ends were trimmed by 4 bases and 3 bases, with 13 bases remaining between them. The CDR3 spells CASSTNGQINQPQHF. Written as DNA, the CDR3 is TGTGCCAGTAGTACGAATGGACAGATCAATCAGCCCCAGCATTTT.

The chain combines TRBV6-6 with TRBJ1-3, with 7 bases lining up with TRBD1. Per the germline V gene, CDR1 is MNHNY and CDR2 is SVGAGI (reference sequence). Unmatched junction bases numbered 3, after V lost 1 base and J lost 3 bases. The CDR3 extends over 15 amino acids. CDR3 DNA sequence: TGTGCCAGCAGTTACTACAGGGGTGTTGGAAACACCATATATTTT. Its translation: CASSYYRGVGNTIYF.

The V call is TRBV5-4, the J call TRBJ2-1, with a possible D match to TRBD2 (6 bases). The length of the CDR3 is 15 residues. V lost 0 bases and J 6 bases, leaving 13 bases between the germline ends. Germline V CDR1 and CDR2: SGHNT, YYREEE (reference sequence). The CDR3 DNA sequence: TGTGCCAGCAGCTTGGGCGGGATAGCTTCCAATGAGCAGTTCTTC. Residues: CASSLGGIASNEQFF.

The V call is TRBV6-6, the J call TRBJ2-1; the match to TRBD1 covers 7 bases. J was trimmed by 7 bases and V by 6 bases; bases with no gene match: 3. This CDR3 spans 12 amino acids. Per germline, CDR1 MNHNY and CDR2 SVGAGI (reference sequence). CDR3 sequence (DNA): TGTGCCAGCAGCACGACAGGGAATGAGCAGTTCTTC. Protein: CASSTTGNEQFF.

The rearrangement links TRBV18 to TRBJ1-4; D unclear. Germline V gives CDR1 KGHSH, CDR2 LQKENI. The V and J ends lost 6 bases and 8 bases respectively, with 13 bases between them. The CDR3 has 13 residues. The chain's CDR3 is CASSNTGNEKLFF. The CDR3 nucleotides read TGTGCCAGCTCCAACACGGGTAACGAAAAACTGTTTTTT. The full variable domain, completed using reference TRBV18 and TRBJ1-4, is NAGVMQNPRHLVRRRGQEARLRCSPMKGHSHVYWYRQLPEEGLKFMVYLQKENIIDESGMPKERFSAEFPKEGPSILRIQQVVRGDSAAYFCASSNTGNEKLFFGSGTQLSVL.

The chain is built from TRBV5-5 and TRBJ2-7; possible D gene TRBD2, 6 bases. Germline V gene lookup returns CDR1 SGHKS and CDR2 YYEKEE (reference sequence). There are 14 residues in the CDR3. Trimming cost V 4 bases and J 3 bases, with 14 bases left between them. The CDR3 loop reads CASSGGMGNYEQYF. The CDR3 coding sequence is TGTGCCAGCAGCGGGGGGATGGGCAACTACGAGCAGTACTTC.

The chain couples TRBV30 to TRBJ1-6; weak D call: TRBD1 (5 bases). The CDR3 runs to 15 residues. Germline lookup yields CDR1 GTSNPN and CDR2 SVGIG (reference sequence). Trimming pared 3 bases from V and 6 bases from J, leaving 15 bases between. CDR3 amino acids: CAWRGREGFNSPLHF. CDR3 nucleotide sequence: TGTGCCTGGAGGGGCAGGGAGGGGTTTAATTCACCCCTCCACTTT. Combining the CDR3 with reference TRBV30 and TRBJ1-6 gives the whole variable domain SQTIHQWPATLVQPVGSPLSLECTVEGTSNPNLYWYRQAAGRGLQLLFYSVGIGQISSEVPQNLSASRPQDRQFILSSKKLLLSDSGFYLCAWRGREGFNSPLHFGNGTRLTVT.

The rearrangement joins TRBV19 to TRBJ2-1; TRBD2 matches at 9 bases. The V segment lost 5 bases and the J segment 2 bases; nucleotides outside the gene matches: 7. The CDR3 has 16 residues. The germline CDR1 and CDR2 sequences are LNHDA and SQIVND (reference sequence). The CDR3 DNA is TGTGCCAGTAGTGATGGAAGCGGGAGGACCTACAATGAGCAGTTCTTC. Translated: CASSDGSGRTYNEQFF.

V is TRBV7-9 and J is TRBJ2-7; 7 nucleotides line up with TRBD1. This CDR3 has 17 amino acids. V was pared by 5 bases and J by 3 bases, with 16 bases of the junction left unmatched. In germline, CDR1 is SEHNR, CDR2 FQNEAQ (reference sequence). The CDR3 DNA sequence: TGTGCCAGCAGCCAACTTAAAACCGGGACAGAGATCTACGAGCAGTACTTC. Protein product: CASSQLKTGTEIYEQYF.

This clone appeared a few times. The chain joins TRBV7-9 to TRBJ2-7; 7 bases are shared with TRBD2. The J segment lost 0 bases and the V segment lost 5 bases, leaving 10 bases of the junction unmatched. The CDR3 length is 16 residues. The germline V gene has CDR1 SEHNR and CDR2 FQNEAQ (reference sequence). The CDR3 DNA reads TGTGCCAGCAGCCCCATGGGAGGGCTAAGCTCCTACGAGCAGTACTTC. This codes for CASSPMGGLSSYEQYF.

This sequence joins TRBV13 and TRBJ2-5; 8 bases agree with TRBD1. Germline lookup yields CDR1 PRHDT and CDR2 FYEKMQ (reference sequence). CDR3 size: 15 residues. The V gene end was trimmed by 4 bases and the J gene end by 2 bases; junction bases not matched to a gene: 6. CDR3 coding DNA: TGTGCCAGCAGCTGGACAGGGATATTACAAGAGACCCAGTACTTC. Protein product: CASSWTGILQETQYF.

V usage is TRBV7-9 and J usage is TRBJ2-3; a weak D match, TRBD2 (6 bases). The germline V and J ends were trimmed by 1 base and 1 base, with 9 bases remaining between them. The CDR3 is 15 amino acids. Looked up from germline, CDR1 is SEHNR and CDR2 is FQNEAQ (reference sequence). The CDR3 DNA is TGTGCCAGCAGCTTAGGGGGAGGCGGCACAGATACGCAGTATTTT. This encodes CASSLGGGGTDTQYF.

The gene calls are TRBV9 and TRBJ2-7, with TRBD1 as a possible D gene (6 bases). Germline loops: CDR1 SGDLS, CDR2 YYNGEE. The V and J ends lost 0 bases and 2 bases respectively, with 9 bases between them. This CDR3 spans 14 amino acids. The CDR3 DNA reads as TGTGCCAGCAGCGTAGGGACAGACACCTACGAGCAGTACTTC. It codes for CASSVGTDTYEQYF.

This sequence joins TRBV27 and TRBJ2-7, with D uncertain. Looked up from germline, CDR1 is MNHEY and CDR2 is SMNVEV (reference sequence). V lost 2 bases and J 2 bases, leaving 10 bases between the germline ends. The CDR3 spans 14 residues. CDR3 residues: CASSLVPQAYEQYF. CDR3 bases: TGTGCCAGCAGTTTAGTCCCCCAGGCCTACGAGCAGTACTTC.

This clone was seen only a few times. This chain uses TRBV9 with TRBJ2-1, with D maybe TRBD2 (6 bases). This CDR3 spans 15 amino acids. Germline V gene lookup returns CDR1 SGDLS and CDR2 YYNGEE. Trimming cost V 0 bases and J 8 bases, with 15 bases left between them. The CDR3, as DNA: TGTGCCAGCAGCGTAGGGGGGGTAGTTGGGGATGAGCAGTTCTTC. Its translation is CASSVGGVVGDEQFF.

The J gene is TRBJ1-6, the V gene TRBV5-3; D possibly corresponds to TRBD1 (6 bases). TRBV5-3 is assigned to the ORF class and has an uncertain function. V was trimmed by 3 bases and J by 8 bases, leaving 24 bases between them. The CDR3 extends over 18 amino acids. The CDR3 sequence: CARSSSSLGQEGDSPLHF. CDR3 DNA: TGTGCCAGAAGCTCTTCTTCTTTGGGACAAGAGGGAGATTCACCCCTCCACTTT.

J is TRBJ2-5 and V is TRBV7-9; TRBD1 aligns across 8 bases. The CDR3 covers 18 residues. Germline V gene data show CDR1 as SEHNR and CDR2 as FQNEAQ (reference sequence). V shed 4 bases and J 4 bases; nucleotides not matched to a gene: 17. The CDR3 coding sequence is TGTGCCAGCAGCTCCCCCTTTCGATACAGGGGGGTGGCAGAGACCCAGTACTTC. This gives the protein CASSSPFRYRGVAETQYF.

The rearrangement uses TRBV6-5 and TRBJ1-1; D ambiguous. Trimming left V 2 bases short and J 3 bases short, with 7 bases between. The CDR3 contains 13 residues. CDR1 is MNHEY, CDR2 SVGAGI, per germline. CDR3 nucleotide sequence: TGTGCCAGCAGTTACGGGCCAGACACTGAAGCTTTCTTT. It is translated as CASSYGPDTEAFF.

The chain is built from TRBV15 and TRBJ1-5; weak D call: TRBD1 (5 bases). CDR3 length: 13 residues. Germline V gene lookup returns CDR1 LNHNV and CDR2 YYDKDF (reference sequence). V was clipped by 5 bases and J by 4 bases, with 9 bases between them. CDR3: CATSSGQNQPQHF. DNA of the CDR3: TGTGCCACCAGCTCTGGACAAAATCAGCCCCAGCATTTT.

The sample holds a few counts of this clone. One end of the junction varies from germline; a read error may be responsible. V usage is TRBV7-7 and J usage is TRBJ2-5; 10 bases align to TRBD2. The CDR3 runs 16 residues. The germline CDR1 and CDR2 sequences are SSHAT and FNYEAQ (reference sequence). CDR3 nucleotides: TGTGCTAGCAGCTCGAGCGGGGGGGCGACATCTGGGACCCAGTACTTC. Encoded protein: CASSSSGGATSGTQYF.

With regard to this clone: At one end the junction does not follow the germline gene, possibly because of a read error. The sample contains more than one DNA sequence encoding this CDR3. The chain carries TRBV2 and TRBJ2-1; D unresolved. CDR1 is SNHLY, CDR2 FYNNEI, per germline. The CDR3 extends over 15 amino acids. The CDR3 coding sequence is TGTGCCAGCAGTGACTCGCGCAACTCCTATAATGAGCAGTTCTTC. It codes for CASSDSRNSYNEQFF. Complete variable domain (other parts from reference TRBV2 and TRBJ2-1): EPEVTQTPSHQVTQMGQEVILRCVPISNHLYFYWYRQILGQKVEFLVSFYNNEISEKSEIFDDQFSVERPDGSNFTLKIRSTKLEDSAMYFCASSDSRNSYNEQFFGPGTRLTVL.

The genes are TRBV7-9 and TRBJ2-7, with a tentative D call TRBD1 (6 bases). Trimming stripped 1 base from V and 3 bases from J, with 25 bases between. Germline CDR1 SEHNR, CDR2 FQNEAQ (reference sequence). The CDR3 spans 19 residues. This CDR3 reads CASSLEGREYFKGGYEQYF. The CDR3 DNA is TGTGCCAGCAGCTTAGAGGGCAGGGAATATTTCAAAGGGGGCTACGAGCAGTACTTC.

The rearrangement joins TRBV10-3 to TRBJ1-1, with TRBD1 identical over 10 bases. Trimming cost V 10 bases and J 4 bases; bases outside gene matches: 9. The CDR3 contains 14 residues. The V gene's germline CDR1 is ENHRY and CDR2 SYGVKD. The CDR3 here is CATLDRGRFTEAFF. CDR3 nucleotides: TGTGCCACCTTAGACAGGGGGCGTTTCACTGAAGCTTTCTTT.

J is TRBJ2-5 and V is TRBV29-1; TRBD1 aligns across 7 bases. CDR1 and CDR2 from the germline V gene are SQVTM and ANQGSEA. This CDR3 is built from 11 residues. V trimming: 8 bases; J trimming: 2 bases; junction bases outside the gene matches: 2. Here the CDR3 DNA reads TGCAGCTACAGGGGACAAGAGACCCAGTACTTC. Its translation: CSYRGQETQYF.